This T cell receptor beta chain appears in the sequencing data of a study of cytomegalovirus exposure and HLA in healthy donors. CDR1 and CDR2 (germline): MNHEY, SVGAGI. Between the trimmed V and J ends, which lost 7 bases and 1 base, there was a span of 10 bases. The CDR3 has 13 amino acids. The PCR was carried out with 60 Vbeta primers and 13 Jbeta primers. Clones were read by immunoSEQ multiplex PCR, and TCRdb kept only the in-frame ones, dropping some. Among approximately 250,000 clones listed, 78% were seen once. Study-level results: Later analysis identified 16,000 or so TCR beta sequences associated with HLA alleles, using a false discovery rate threshold of 0.05. Later analysis demonstrated an association between a missense DCLRE1C variant and TCR beta V- and J-gene trimming.

This clone was counted at least ten times. The antigen is not known. The sample consisted of PBMCs. The TCR was taken from a boy younger than 18 in good health and CMV-seronegative. The rearrangement links TRBV6-5 to TRBJ2-5; tentatively, D is TRBD2 (5 bases). The CDR3 spells CASTGSAQETQYF. The CDR3 nucleotides read TGTGCCAGCACGGGATCCGCCCAAGAGACCCAGTACTTC.